These T cell receptor beta chains were read from a single sample in a study of cytomegalovirus exposure and HLA in healthy donors. Measured with immunoSEQ multiplex PCR; TCRdb has only the in-frame clones, and not every one. The profile shows 150,000 to 200,000 clones, 65% to 85% of them singletons. Specimen: PBMCs. All receptors come from a girl between 10 and 17 years old in good health and CMV-seropositive. The CDR3 runs from the conserved cysteine through the conserved F or W. The D gene is left open where the match is weak. A row's size may be missing; if present it is once, few, many or a size class.

cdr3_aa cdr3_nt d_call j_call clone_size v_call
CSDKGLGKAFF TGCAGTGATAAAGGTTTGGGCAAAGCTTTCTTT . TRBJ1-1 . TRBV20-1
CASSKDFSYEQYF TGTGCCAGTAGCAAGGACTTTTCCTACGAGCAGTACTTC . TRBJ2-7 . TRBV19
CASSQDSLAGYEQYF TGCGCCAGCAGCCAAGACTCACTAGCCGGGTACGAGCAGTACTTC . TRBJ2-7 few TRBV4-1
CASTLGGTEAFF TGTGCCAGCACCCTGGGGGGCACTGAAGCTTTCTTT . TRBJ1-1 . TRBV28
CASSLADFSYEQYF TGTGCCAGCAGCTTAGCTGACTTCTCCTACGAGCAGTACTTC . TRBJ2-7 . TRBV7-8
CASSRPGETDTQYF TGTGCCAGCAGCCGCCCTGGGGAGACCGATACGCAGTATTTT . TRBJ2-3 once TRBV9
CASSPNVGGLTGELFF TGTGCCAGCTCACCAAATGTAGGGGGCTTGACCGGGGAGCTGTTTTTT TRBD1 TRBJ2-2 . TRBV18
CASSTRQGSYEQYF TGTGCCAGCAGTACCCGACAGGGCAGCTACGAGCAGTACTTC TRBD1 TRBJ2-7 . TRBV6-6
CASKEGWDTEAFF TGTGCCAGCAAAGAGGGCTGGGACACTGAAGCTTTCTTT . TRBJ1-1 . TRBV6-5
CAWSPLTSYYEQYF TGTGCCTGGAGTCCCCTGACAAGTTATTACGAGCAGTACTTC . TRBJ2-7 . TRBV30
CASGPGTLGNTIYF TGTGCCAGCGGCCCCGGGACTCTTGGAAACACCATATATTTT . TRBJ1-3 . TRBV27
CASSTRLAGVHEQFF TGTGCCAGCAGTACCCGTCTAGCGGGAGTGCATGAGCAGTTCTTC TRBD2 TRBJ2-1 . TRBV6-1
CASSQATPGLAGGQGGELFF TGTGCCAGCAGCCAAGCCACCCCCGGACTAGCGGGAGGGCAGGGCGGGGAGCTGTTTTTT TRBD2 TRBJ2-2 . TRBV4-2
CASSITGGNYEQYF TGTGCCAGTAGTATTACGGGAGGCAACTACGAGCAGTACTTC TRBD2 TRBJ2-7 . TRBV19